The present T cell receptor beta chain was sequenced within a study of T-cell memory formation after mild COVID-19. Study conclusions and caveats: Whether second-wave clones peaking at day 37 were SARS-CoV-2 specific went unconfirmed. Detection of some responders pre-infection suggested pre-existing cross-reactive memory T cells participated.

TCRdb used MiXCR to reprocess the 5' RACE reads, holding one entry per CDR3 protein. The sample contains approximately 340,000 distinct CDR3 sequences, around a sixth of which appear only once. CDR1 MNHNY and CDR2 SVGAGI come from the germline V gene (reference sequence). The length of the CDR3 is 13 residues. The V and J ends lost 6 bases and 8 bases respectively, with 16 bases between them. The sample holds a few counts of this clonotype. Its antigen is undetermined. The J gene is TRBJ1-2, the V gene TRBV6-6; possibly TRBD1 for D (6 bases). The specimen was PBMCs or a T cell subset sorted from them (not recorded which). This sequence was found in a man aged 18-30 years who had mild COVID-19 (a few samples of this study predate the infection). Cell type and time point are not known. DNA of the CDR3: TGTGCCAGCAGCAGCAGGGGAGGGTCCGGCTACACCTTC. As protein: CASSSRGGSGYTF.